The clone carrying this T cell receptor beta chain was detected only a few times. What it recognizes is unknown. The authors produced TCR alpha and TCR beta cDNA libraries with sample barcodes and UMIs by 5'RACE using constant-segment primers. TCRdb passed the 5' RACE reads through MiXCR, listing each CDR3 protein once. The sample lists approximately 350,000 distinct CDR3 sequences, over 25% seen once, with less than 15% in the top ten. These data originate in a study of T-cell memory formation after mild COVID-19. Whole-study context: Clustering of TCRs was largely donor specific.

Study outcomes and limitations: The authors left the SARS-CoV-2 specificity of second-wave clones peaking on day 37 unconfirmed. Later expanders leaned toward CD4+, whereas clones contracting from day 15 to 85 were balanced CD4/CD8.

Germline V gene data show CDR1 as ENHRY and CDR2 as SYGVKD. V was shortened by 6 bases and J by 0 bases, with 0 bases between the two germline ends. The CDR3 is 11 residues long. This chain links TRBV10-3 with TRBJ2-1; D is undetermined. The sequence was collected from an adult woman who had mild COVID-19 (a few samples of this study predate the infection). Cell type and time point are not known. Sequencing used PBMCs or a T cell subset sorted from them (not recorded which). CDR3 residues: CAISSYNEQFF. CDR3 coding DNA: TGTGCCATCAGCTCCTACAATGAGCAGTTCTTC.